This TCR beta chain stems from a study of T cell repertoires in cytomegalovirus infection. Looking at the study overall: Public TCR beta signature analysis indicated the presence of both CMV infection and matching HLA type. Points from the study as a whole: In two of eight donors, the top clonotype was HLA-C-restricted CMV-specific. CMV carriers with the relevant HLA were identified by cumulative public TCR beta family frequency.

TCRdb analysed the reads with MiXCR anew, one entry per CDR3 protein. Of 740,000 or so distinct CDR3 sequences detected, 35% to 45% appear once; the ten largest clones hold about 2.8%. This clonotype was observed a handful of times. Its antigen remains unknown. The CDR3 is 16 residues long. CDR1 and CDR2 from the germline V gene are SGHTA and FQGNSA. With 2 bases clipped from V and 4 bases from J, the junction kept 7 bases outside the gene matches. This sequence joins TRBV7-2 and TRBJ2-3, with 9 nucleotides matching TRBD2. The receptor comes from a human donor in good health (CMV status not recorded). Some clones in this sample may be carry-over from other donors' samples. The specimen was PBMCs. CDR3: CASSLFLAGPSDTQYF. CDR3 nucleotide sequence: TGTGCCAGCAGCTTATTTCTAGCGGGACCTTCAGATACGCAGTATTTT.